These 14 T cell receptor beta chains came from one sample sequenced in a study of CD8+CD57+ T cells in acquired aplastic anemia. Patients chosen for sequencing had CD8+CD57+ cells that had expanded, as shown by flow cytometry. Both TCR beta VDJ combination and CDR3 sequence profiling were carried out. Genomic DNA was the template for this profiling. A single record per CDR3 protein comes from TCRdb applying MiXCR to the reads. The table records about 470,000 distinct CDR3 sequences, about a third of them present only once. Sample: sorted CD4+, CD8+, or CD8+CD57+ T cells (not recorded which) from PBMCs. These receptor sequences come from a human donor with aplastic anemia.

Only a few counts were recorded for this clonotype. The rearrangement joins TRBV19 to TRBJ2-6, with D unclear. From germline, CDR1 is LNHDA and CDR2 SQIVND (reference sequence). Trimming left V 5 bases short and J 0 bases short, with 5 bases between. This CDR3 is 14 amino acids long. The CDR3 nucleotides read TGTGCCAGTAGTGCTGACTCTGGGGCCAACGTCCTGACTTTC. Its translation: CASSADSGANVLTF.

The chain has TRBV4-1 and TRBJ1-1; TRBD1 agrees at 7 bases. The CDR3 length is 15 residues. From germline, CDR1 is MGHRA and CDR2 YSYEKL. V gave up 3 bases and J gave up 0 bases; unmatched junction bases: 4. The CDR3 DNA reads as TGCGCCAGCAGCCAGACGGACAGGATGAACACTGAAGCTTTCTTT. Residues: CASSQTDRMNTEAFF.

CDR3 protein: CASSMESLIYNEQFF. The CDR3 DNA sequence: TGTGCCAGTAGTATGGAGTCGCTGATCTACAATGAGCAGTTCTTC. This rearrangement joins TRBV19 to TRBJ2-1; D unclear. The V gene's germline CDR1 is LNHDA and CDR2 SQIVND (reference sequence). The CDR3 is 15 amino acids. Trimming pared 3 bases from V and 3 bases from J, leaving 12 bases between.

V and J are TRBV11-2 and TRBJ2-1; 11 nucleotides align to TRBD2. J gave up 7 bases and V 3 bases, and 8 bases lay outside the gene matches. The CDR3 is made up of 16 amino acids. The V gene's germline CDR1 is SGHAT and CDR2 FQNNGV. CDR3 bases: TGTGCCAGCAGCTTCTCACTAGCGGGGGTCGGTAATGAGCAGTTCTTC. Protein: CASSFSLAGVGNEQFF. The whole variable domain, filled in from reference TRBV11-2 and TRBJ2-1, reads EAGVAQSPRYKIIEKRQSVAFWCNPISGHATLYWYQQILGQGPKLLIQFQNNGVVDDSQLPKDRFSAERLKGVDSTLKIQPAKLEDSAVYLCASSFSLAGVGNEQFFGPGTRLTVL.

This clonotype was counted between two and nine times. This chain links TRBV19 with TRBJ2-4; TRBD2 matches 9 bases. Germline CDR1 and CDR2: LNHDA and SQIVND (reference sequence). V dropped 1 base and J dropped 4; count of bases not matched to a gene: 2. The CDR3 contains 15 residues. CDR3 nucleotide sequence: TGTGCCAGTAGTATAGTCGCGGGGGGGAAAAACATTCAGTACTTC. It is translated as CASSIVAGGKNIQYF.

The chain couples TRBV7-9 to TRBJ2-3, with a possible D match to TRBD2 (7 bases). V was shortened by 4 bases and J by 2 bases, with 22 bases between the two germline ends. Per the germline V gene, CDR1 is SEHNR and CDR2 is FQNEAQ (reference sequence). The CDR3 has 18 amino acids. The CDR3 here is CASSYRGNKGGLTDTQYF. As DNA, the CDR3 is TGTGCCAGCAGCTATAGGGGGAACAAGGGAGGGCTCACAGATACGCAGTATTTT.

The genes are TRBV5-1 and TRBJ1-5; no clear D gene. Germline assignment: CDR1 SGHRS and CDR2 YFSETQ. The CDR3 spans 14 residues. Between the trimmed V and J ends, which lost 0 bases and 6 bases, there was a span of 10 bases. CDR3 sequence reads: CASSLGGNGQPQHF. The CDR3 DNA sequence: TGCGCCAGCAGCTTGGGAGGGAACGGTCAGCCCCAGCATTTT.

The count of this clonotype is one. A much larger clone is a single base away; this may be a read error. The CDR3 spells CASSRGSSLGDSPLHF. In DNA, the CDR3 is TGTGCCAGCAGCCGTGGCAGCAGTCTGGGGGATTCACCCCTCCACTTT. The chain links TRBV6-1 to TRBJ1-6; D is perhaps TRBD1 (5 bases). Trimming stripped 6 bases from V and 8 bases from J, with 20 bases between. The germline CDR1 and CDR2 sequences are MNHNS and SASEGT. The CDR3 is 16 amino acids.

This clonotype has a handful of counts. V usage is TRBV27 and J usage is TRBJ1-2; 9 nucleotides agree with TRBD1. The CDR3 is made up of 13 amino acids. J was trimmed by 7 bases and V by 5 bases; bases with no gene match: 5. CDR1 is MNHEY and CDR2 is SMNVEV in the germline V gene (reference sequence). CDR3 sequence (DNA): TGTGCCAGCAGTAACGACAGGGGGGGTGGCTACACCTTC. Its translation: CASSNDRGGGYTF.

V is TRBV27 and J is TRBJ1-4; 8 bases fit TRBD1. V lost 5 bases, J lost 8 bases, and 13 bases stayed unmatched. The CDR3 spans 16 residues. Per the germline V gene, CDR1 is MNHEY and CDR2 is SMNVEV (reference sequence). CDR3 sequence reads: CASSTLDDRGGEKLFF. The CDR3 DNA follows: TGTGCCAGCAGTACACTCGACGACAGGGGTGGGGAAAAACTGTTTTTT.

This clonotype has more than one count but fewer than ten. The chain is built from TRBV4-1 and TRBJ2-3; TRBD2 might be the D (6 bases). V shed 0 bases and J shed 6 bases, with 19 bases lying between them. CDR3 length equals 17 residues. CDR1 and CDR2 from the germline V gene are MGHRA and YSYEKL. The CDR3 nucleotides read TGCGCCAGCAGCCAAGATCTCATGGGGACTGCGAGGGATACGCAGTATTTT. Its translation: CASSQDLMGTARDTQYF.

V and J are TRBV25-1 and TRBJ2-2; 10 bases match TRBD2. CDR1 and CDR2 (germline): MGHDK, SYGVNS. The J segment lost 4 bases and the V segment lost 3 bases, leaving 2 bases of the junction unmatched. CDR3 length: 15 residues. This chain's CDR3 is CASSEASGSTGELFF. As DNA, the CDR3 is TGTGCCAGCAGTGAGGCTAGCGGGAGCACCGGGGAGCTGTTTTTT.

V usage is TRBV25-1 and J usage is TRBJ2-6, with D unresolved. CDR3 length: 13 residues. Germline V gives CDR1 MGHDK, CDR2 SYGVNS. Between the trimmed V and J ends, which lost 4 bases and 4 bases, there was a span of 5 bases. The CDR3 DNA follows: TGTGCCAGCAGTGGCCCAGGGGCCAACGTCCTGACTTTC. This sequence encodes CASSGPGANVLTF.

This clonotype was detected many times. The chain uses TRBV7-2 and TRBJ2-7; no clear D gene. This CDR3 has 12 amino acids. Trimming pared 3 bases from V and 2 bases from J, leaving 5 bases between. Per germline, CDR1 SGHTA and CDR2 FQGNSA. In nucleotides, the CDR3 is TGTGCCAGCAGCTTCGGTACCTACGAGCAGTACTTC. Translating it yields CASSFGTYEQYF.